One T cell receptor (beta chain) is described in this entry. The junction does not match germline at one end; this may be a read error. The record originates from a study of identical twins. TCRdb passed the 5' RACE reads through MiXCR, listing each CDR3 protein once. The sample has 1.5 million to 2 million distinct CDR3 sequences, about 30% seen once; the top ten hold about 0.3%. Germline V gene data show CDR1 as SQVTM and CDR2 as ANQGSEA. The CDR3 is 16 residues long. The chain is built from TRBV29-1 and TRBJ2-6; 8 nucleotides align to TRBD2. Sequencing was carried out using cord blood. The TCR originated in a newborn girl in good health. CDR3 bases: TGCAGCGTTGAAGAGACTAGCGCCTCTGAGGCCAACGTCCTGACTTTC. Protein: CSVEETSASEANVLTF. Filled out from reference TRBV29-1 and TRBJ2-6, the complete variable domain reads SAVISQKPSRDICQRGTSLTIQCQVDSQVTMMFWYRQQPGQSLTLIATANQGSEATYESGFVIDKFPISRPNLTFSTLTVSNMSPEDSSIYLCSVEETSASEANVLTFGAGSRLTVL.